The rows below give T cell receptor beta chains drawn from one sample of a study of CD8 T cells in Susac syndrome. Each CDR3 protein gets one entry after TCRdb re-called the immunoSEQ multiplex PCR reads with MiXCR. In the table there are fewer than 300,000 distinct CDR3 sequences, about 88% of which are singletons. Sequenced material: CD8+ T cells from PBMCs. The source of these receptors is a human donor with multiple sclerosis. Each CDR3 is given with its conserved first and last residue. A D gene is named only where the DNA matches it firmly. Where a row states a size, it is once, few, many or the class of an expanded clone; other rows omit it.

clone size,J gene,D gene,V gene,CDR3 protein,CDR3 DNA
NA,TRBJ2-7,TRBD1,TRBV4-1,CASSPFGGQGYEQYF,TGCGCCAGCAGCCCTTTTGGGGGACAGGGCTACGAGCAGTACTTC
NA,TRBJ1-5,NA,TRBV12-3/TRBV12-4,CASSLSVPSPPPYSNQPQHF,TGTGCCAGCAGTTTGTCAGTCCCCAGTCCACCTCCTTATAGCAATCAGCCCCAGCATTTT
NA,TRBJ2-2,NA,TRBV27,CASSRPSWKDTGELFF,TGTGCCAGCAGTCGGCCTTCATGGAAAGACACCGGGGAGCTGTTTTTT
once,TRBJ2-2,TRBD1,TRBV12-3/TRBV12-4,CASSLRGQKNTGELFF,TGTGCCAGCAGTTTAAGGGGACAGAAGAACACCGGGGAGCTGTTTTTT
NA,TRBJ2-7,TRBD2,TRBV20-1,CSARGLGTSGRSSYEQYF,TGCAGTGCTAGAGGGCTTGGAACTAGCGGGAGGAGTTCCTACGAGCAGTACTTC
NA,TRBJ2-5,NA,TRBV18,CASSPSEDRETQYF,TGTGCCAGCTCACCCTCCGAGGACCGAGAGACCCAGTACTTC
NA,TRBJ2-3,TRBD2,TRBV28,CAGGGDTDTQYF,TGTGCCGGGGGAGGGGACACAGATACGCAGTATTTT
NA,TRBJ2-1,NA,TRBV11-1,CASSLAQFGLDNEQFF,TGTGCCAGCAGCTTAGCGCAGTTTGGACTCGACAATGAGCAGTTCTTC
few,TRBJ2-2,NA,TRBV7-9,CASSLAGGQSGNTGELFF,TGTGCCAGCAGCTTAGCGGGAGGCCAAAGTGGGAACACCGGGGAGCTGTTTTTT
NA,TRBJ2-7,TRBD2,TRBV29-1,CSVGLAGSYEQYF,TGCAGCGTTGGACTAGCGGGATCCTACGAGCAGTACTTC
NA,TRBJ2-3,TRBD2,TRBV10-3,CAILAAGRIDTQYF,TGTGCTATCCTAGCGGCGGGAAGGATAGATACGCAGTATTTT
NA,TRBJ2-1,NA,TRBV2,CASSFWETPNEQFF,TGTGCCAGCAGTTTTTGGGAGACCCCCAATGAGCAGTTCTTC
NA,TRBJ1-3,NA,TRBV28,CASSRSSGNTIYF,TGTGCCAGCAGTAGGAGCTCTGGAAACACCATATATTTT
NA,TRBJ2-7,TRBD1,TRBV5-1,CASSWGRTGSYEQYF,TGCGCCAGCAGCTGGGGACGGACAGGGTCCTACGAGCAGTACTTC
few,TRBJ2-7,NA,TRBV20-1,CSARVDYEQYF,TGCAGTGCTAGAGTCGATTACGAGCAGTACTTC
once,TRBJ2-2,TRBD2,TRBV10-3,CAISTSGNTGELFF,TGTGCCATCAGTACTAGCGGGAACACCGGGGAGCTGTTTTTT
NA,TRBJ1-4,NA,TRBV25-1,CASSTVGRDTRPTNEKLFF,TGTGCCAGCAGTACCGTTGGGCGGGACACTAGACCAACTAATGAAAAACTGTTTTTT
once,TRBJ1-5,NA,TRBV27,CASSYTGFGNQPQHF,TGTGCCAGCAGTTACACAGGGTTTGGCAATCAGCCCCAGCATTTT
NA,TRBJ2-1,TRBD2,TRBV28,CASSPQREVSYNEQFF,TGTGCCAGCAGTCCCCAGCGGGAGGTATCCTACAATGAGCAGTTCTTC
once,TRBJ1-1,TRBD1,TRBV23-1,CASSQSKATGYLNTEAFF,TGCGCCAGCAGTCAATCGAAAGCGACAGGGTACCTGAACACTGAAGCTTTCTTT
NA,TRBJ2-7,NA,TRBV28,CASSWGVVGYEQYF,TGTGCCAGCAGTTGGGGGGTGGTTGGCTACGAGCAGTACTTC
NA,TRBJ2-1,TRBD2,TRBV4-1,CASSQAAGGNEQFF,TGCGCCAGCAGCCAAGCGGCGGGAGGGAATGAGCAGTTCTTC
NA,TRBJ1-5,NA,TRBV27,CASSLFPSNQPQHF,TGTGCCAGCAGTTTGTTCCCTAGCAATCAGCCCCAGCATTTT
NA,TRBJ2-2,TRBD2,TRBV5-1,CASSLDGLAGVANTGELFF,TGCGCCAGCAGCTTGGATGGACTAGCGGGAGTCGCGAACACCGGGGAGCTGTTTTTT
NA,TRBJ2-2,TRBD2,TRBV2,CASSERERGDTGELFF,TGTGCCAGCAGTGAGAGGGAGCGGGGAGATACCGGGGAGCTGTTTTTT
NA,TRBJ2-2,NA,TRBV29-1,CSVEESMTGRALGTGELFF,TGCAGCGTTGAAGAGTCGATGACTGGCAGGGCCCTTGGGACCGGGGAGCTGTTTTTT
NA,TRBJ2-7,TRBD2,TRBV6-5,CASSYSRTSGSYEQYF,TGTGCCAGCAGTTACTCGAGGACTAGCGGCTCCTACGAGCAGTACTTC
NA,TRBJ2-2,TRBD2,TRBV9,CASSARGGSAGELFF,TGTGCCAGCAGCGCCCGGGGGGGGTCCGCTGGGGAGCTGTTTTTT
NA,TRBJ1-2,NA,TRBV7-9,CASSPNGGRYGYTF,TGTGCCAGCAGCCCGAACGGTGGAAGGTATGGCTACACCTTC
NA,TRBJ2-1,TRBD2,TRBV6-4,CASSRTSTNEQFF,TGTGCCAGCAGTAGGACTAGTACAAATGAGCAGTTCTTC
NA,TRBJ2-2,TRBD1,TRBV7-9,CASRGQGAQAGELFF,TGTGCCAGCAGGGGACAGGGGGCGCAGGCCGGGGAGCTGTTTTTT
once,TRBJ1-5,TRBD1,TRBV5-7,CASSPTAGQGNHPQHF,TGTGCCAGCAGCCCCACTGCGGGACAGGGAAATCATCCCCAGCATTTT
NA,TRBJ2-1,NA,TRBV7-9,CASRPFASSYEQFF,TGTGCCAGCCGACCCTTCGCTAGCTCGTATGAGCAGTTCTTC
NA,TRBJ2-3,TRBD2,TRBV5-4,CASSLLGGRVSTDTQYF,TGTGCCAGCAGCTTGCTAGGCGGGAGAGTGAGCACAGATACGCAGTATTTT
NA,TRBJ1-1,NA,TRBV7-3,CASSLSGGSNTEAFF,TGTGCCAGCAGCTTAAGCGGAGGGTCCAACACTGAAGCTTTCTTT
NA,TRBJ1-2,NA,TRBV7-9,CASSAGVGRPYGYTF,TGTGCCAGCAGCGCAGGGGTGGGGAGGCCCTATGGCTACACCTTC
NA,TRBJ2-3,TRBD2,TRBV15,CATSGGLDGTDTQYF,TGTGCCACCAGCGGAGGACTAGACGGCACAGATACGCAGTATTTT
NA,TRBJ2-5,TRBD2,TRBV6-5,CASSYPVPSSGSFQETQYF,TGTGCCAGCAGTTACCCGGTCCCATCTAGCGGGAGTTTTCAGGAGACCCAGTACTTC
few,TRBJ1-1,NA,TRBV7-8,CASSSLRDTEAFF,TGTGCCAGCAGCTCCCTCCGAGACACTGAAGCTTTCTTT
NA,TRBJ2-2,NA,TRBV16,CASSRELAAGELFF,TGTGCCAGCAGCCGGGAGCTAGCTGCCGGGGAGCTGTTTTTT